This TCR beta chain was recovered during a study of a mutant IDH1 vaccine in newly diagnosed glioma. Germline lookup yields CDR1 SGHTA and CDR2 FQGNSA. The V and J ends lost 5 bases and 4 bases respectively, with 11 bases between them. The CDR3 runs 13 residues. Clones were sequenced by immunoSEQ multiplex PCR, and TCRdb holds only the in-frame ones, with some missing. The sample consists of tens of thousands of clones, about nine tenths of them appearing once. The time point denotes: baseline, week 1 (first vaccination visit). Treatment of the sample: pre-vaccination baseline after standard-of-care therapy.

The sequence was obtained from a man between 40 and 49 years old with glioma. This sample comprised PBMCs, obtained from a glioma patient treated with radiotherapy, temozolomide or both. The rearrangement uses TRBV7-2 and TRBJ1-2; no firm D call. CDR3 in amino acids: CASSQTYSYGYTF. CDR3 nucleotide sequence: TGTGCCAGCAGCCAAACATACAGCTATGGCTACACCTTC.